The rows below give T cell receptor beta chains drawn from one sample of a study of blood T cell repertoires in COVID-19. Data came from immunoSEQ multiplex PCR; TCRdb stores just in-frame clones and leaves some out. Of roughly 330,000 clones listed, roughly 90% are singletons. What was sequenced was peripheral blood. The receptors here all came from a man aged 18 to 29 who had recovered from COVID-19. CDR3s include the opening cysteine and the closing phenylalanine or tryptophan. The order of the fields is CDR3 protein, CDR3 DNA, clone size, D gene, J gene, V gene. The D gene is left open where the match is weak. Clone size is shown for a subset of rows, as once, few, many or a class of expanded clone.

CDR3 protein: CASSLELGGQFF
CDR3 DNA: TGTGCCAGCAGCTTAGAGCTCGGGGGGCAGTTCTTC
clone size: NA
D gene: NA
J gene: TRBJ2-1
V gene: TRBV7-2

CDR3 protein: CASSQVRDRGYTEAFF
CDR3 DNA: TGTGCCAGCAGTCAAGTTCGGGACAGGGGTTATACTGAAGCTTTCTTT
clone size: NA
D gene: TRBD1
J gene: TRBJ1-1
V gene: TRBV3-1/TRBV3-2

CDR3 protein: CASSTGLSNQPQHF
CDR3 DNA: TGTGCCAGCAGCACAGGTTTGAGCAATCAGCCCCAGCATTTT
clone size: NA
D gene: NA
J gene: TRBJ1-5
V gene: TRBV5-6

CDR3 protein: CAWRTTGGYTEAFF
CDR3 DNA: TGTGCCTGGAGGACGACAGGGGGCTACACTGAAGCTTTCTTT
clone size: NA
D gene: TRBD1
J gene: TRBJ1-1
V gene: TRBV30

CDR3 protein: CATSTAGGTEAFF
CDR3 DNA: TGTGCCACCAGCACAGCAGGGGGCACTGAAGCTTTCTTT
clone size: NA
D gene: TRBD1
J gene: TRBJ1-1
V gene: TRBV15

CDR3 protein: CASSLGRGLNTIYF
CDR3 DNA: TGTGCCAGCAGCTTAGGCCGAGGGTTGAACACCATATATTTT
clone size: NA
D gene: NA
J gene: TRBJ1-3
V gene: TRBV13

CDR3 protein: CASANRLYNEQFF
CDR3 DNA: TGTGCCAGCGCCAACAGGTTGTACAATGAGCAGTTCTTC
clone size: NA
D gene: NA
J gene: TRBJ2-1
V gene: TRBV6-5

CDR3 protein: CASRAGARYEKLFF
CDR3 DNA: TGTGCCAGCAGGGCGGGGGCTAGATATGAAAAACTGTTTTTT
clone size: NA
D gene: NA
J gene: TRBJ1-4
V gene: TRBV6-5

CDR3 protein: CASSTTSGGASDTQYF
CDR3 DNA: TGTGCCAGCAGCACAACTAGCGGGGGGGCGTCGGATACGCAGTATTTT
clone size: NA
D gene: TRBD2
J gene: TRBJ2-3
V gene: TRBV5-4

CDR3 protein: CASRHSGGGTDTQYF
CDR3 DNA: TGTGCCAGCAGACATAGCGGGGGGGGCACAGATACGCAGTATTTT
clone size: NA
D gene: TRBD2
J gene: TRBJ2-3
V gene: TRBV6-5

CDR3 protein: CASSDSRSYEQYF
CDR3 DNA: TGTGCCAGCAGCGACAGTCGATCCTACGAGCAGTACTTC
clone size: NA
D gene: NA
J gene: TRBJ2-7
V gene: TRBV12-3/TRBV12-4

CDR3 protein: CASSFSYGYTF
CDR3 DNA: TGTGCCAGCAGCTTCTCCTATGGCTACACCTTC
clone size: NA
D gene: NA
J gene: TRBJ1-2
V gene: TRBV5-4

CDR3 protein: CASSEGGGNQPQHF
CDR3 DNA: TGTGCCAGCAGTGAAGGGGGCGGCAATCAGCCCCAGCATTTT
clone size: few
D gene: NA
J gene: TRBJ1-5
V gene: TRBV6-1

CDR3 protein: CASSQDVLAYPYEQYF
CDR3 DNA: TGCGCCAGCAGCCAAGATGTACTAGCTTATCCCTACGAGCAGTACTTC
clone size: NA
D gene: NA
J gene: TRBJ2-7
V gene: TRBV4-3

CDR3 protein: CASLRDSISYEQYF
CDR3 DNA: TGTGCCAGCCTTCGGGACAGCATTTCCTACGAGCAGTACTTC
clone size: NA
D gene: TRBD1
J gene: TRBJ2-7
V gene: TRBV6-5

CDR3 protein: CASSQMTGTEAFF
CDR3 DNA: TGTGCCAGCAGCCAAATGACAGGGACTGAAGCTTTCTTT
clone size: NA
D gene: TRBD1
J gene: TRBJ1-1
V gene: TRBV14

CDR3 protein: CASSPWTSAGELFF
CDR3 DNA: TGTGCCAGCAGCCCATGGACTAGCGCCGGGGAGCTGTTTTTT
clone size: NA
D gene: TRBD2
J gene: TRBJ2-2
V gene: TRBV11-2

CDR3 protein: CASSLSGGTEAFF
CDR3 DNA: TGTGCCAGCAGCTTATCAGGGGGCACTGAAGCTTTCTTT
clone size: NA
D gene: TRBD1
J gene: TRBJ1-1
V gene: TRBV11-2

CDR3 protein: CASSLGSGGTNEQFF
CDR3 DNA: TGTGCTAGCAGCTTAGGTAGCGGGGGGACGAATGAGCAGTTCTTC
clone size: NA
D gene: TRBD2
J gene: TRBJ2-1
V gene: TRBV7-7

CDR3 protein: CASSILAGGQPQHF
CDR3 DNA: TGTGCCAGTAGTATTCTCGCGGGCGGGCAGCCCCAGCATTTT
clone size: NA
D gene: NA
J gene: TRBJ1-5
V gene: TRBV19

CDR3 protein: CASSQFVDTQYF
CDR3 DNA: TGTGCCAGCAGCCAGTTTGTGGATACGCAGTATTTT
clone size: NA
D gene: NA
J gene: TRBJ2-3
V gene: TRBV6-6

CDR3 protein: CASSLGQGSSGNTIYF
CDR3 DNA: TGTGCCAGCTCACTAGGGCAGGGGAGCTCTGGAAACACCATATATTTT
clone size: NA
D gene: NA
J gene: TRBJ1-3
V gene: TRBV18

CDR3 protein: CASSLVGQGYQETQYF
CDR3 DNA: TGCGCCAGCAGCTTGGTGGGACAGGGGTACCAAGAGACCCAGTACTTC
clone size: NA
D gene: TRBD1
J gene: TRBJ2-5
V gene: TRBV5-1

CDR3 protein: CASSRPTGGNQPQHF
CDR3 DNA: TGTGCCAGCAGTCGCCCGACAGGGGGGAATCAGCCCCAGCATTTT
clone size: NA
D gene: TRBD1
J gene: TRBJ1-5
V gene: TRBV28

CDR3 protein: CASSPRDRGDEQYF
CDR3 DNA: TGTGCCAGTAGTCCCCGGGACAGGGGCGATGAGCAGTACTTC
clone size: NA
D gene: TRBD1
J gene: TRBJ2-7
V gene: TRBV19

CDR3 protein: CASGQGLNTEAFF
CDR3 DNA: TGTGCCAGCGGACAGGGGTTGAACACTGAAGCTTTCTTT
clone size: NA
D gene: TRBD1
J gene: TRBJ1-1
V gene: TRBV12-3/TRBV12-4

CDR3 protein: CASSLGLAGVSYEQYF
CDR3 DNA: TGCGCCAGCAGCTTAGGACTAGCGGGAGTATCCTACGAGCAGTACTTC
clone size: NA
D gene: TRBD2
J gene: TRBJ2-7
V gene: TRBV5-1

CDR3 protein: CASSQYGDTFYEQYF
CDR3 DNA: TGCGCCAGCAGCCAATACGGGGACACCTTCTACGAGCAGTACTTC
clone size: NA
D gene: NA
J gene: TRBJ2-7
V gene: TRBV4-1

CDR3 protein: CAISEGTSGTSGELFF
CDR3 DNA: TGTGCCATCAGTGAGGGGACTAGCGGGACTTCCGGGGAGCTGTTTTTT
clone size: NA
D gene: TRBD2
J gene: TRBJ2-2
V gene: TRBV10-3

CDR3 protein: CASSIPGQGAYEQYF
CDR3 DNA: TGCGCCAGCAGCATACCGGGACAGGGGGCTTACGAGCAGTACTTC
clone size: NA
D gene: TRBD1
J gene: TRBJ2-7
V gene: TRBV10-2

CDR3 protein: CASSPGHNYGYTF
CDR3 DNA: TGTGCCAGCTCACCGGGACACAACTATGGCTACACCTTC
clone size: NA
D gene: NA
J gene: TRBJ1-2
V gene: TRBV18

CDR3 protein: CASSSTGPGIPQHF
CDR3 DNA: TGTGCCAGCAGTTCGACAGGCCCGGGAATCCCCCAGCATTTT
clone size: NA
D gene: NA
J gene: TRBJ1-5
V gene: TRBV27

CDR3 protein: CASSEQFDNQPQHF
CDR3 DNA: TGTGCCAGCAGTGAACAGTTCGACAATCAGCCCCAGCATTTT
clone size: NA
D gene: NA
J gene: TRBJ1-5
V gene: TRBV6-1